The rows below give T cell receptor beta chains drawn from one sample of a study of OX40 agonist ivuxolimab in advanced cancers. This table comes from immunoSEQ multiplex PCR, and its TCRdb copy is limited to in-frame clones, with some not included. Of 40,000 to 45,000 clones listed, 75% to 90% were seen once; the top ten hold approximately 7.5%. Sequencing was performed on CD4+ or CD8+ T cells sorted from blood, taken in a trial of the OX40 agonist ivuxolimab. These receptor sequences come from an adult with an advanced solid tumor such as melanoma, head and neck, liver or kidney cancer. CDR3s include the opening cysteine and the closing phenylalanine or tryptophan. Where a row states a size, it is once, few, many or the class of an expanded clone; other rows omit it.

V gene: TRBV7-7; J gene: TRBJ2-5; clone size: -; CDR3 protein: CASSLEATQIQETQYF
V gene: TRBV18; J gene: TRBJ1-3; clone size: -; CDR3 protein: CASSPPQGASGNTIYF
V gene: TRBV13; J gene: TRBJ2-5; clone size: -; CDR3 protein: CASSRTSGRSETQYF
V gene: TRBV28; J gene: TRBJ2-7; clone size: -; CDR3 protein: CASSLFGTSSYEQYF
V gene: TRBV4-1; J gene: TRBJ2-7; clone size: few; CDR3 protein: CASSQGPGLAIHEQYF
V gene: TRBV5-4; J gene: TRBJ1-2; clone size: -; CDR3 protein: CASSLWDPPYGYTF
V gene: TRBV7-9; J gene: TRBJ2-7; clone size: -; CDR3 protein: CASSPALGYEQYF
V gene: TRBV18; J gene: TRBJ2-2; clone size: -; CDR3 protein: CASSLGPGELFF
V gene: TRBV5-6; J gene: TRBJ1-3; clone size: -; CDR3 protein: CASSRGGGPSIYF
V gene: TRBV5-6; J gene: TRBJ2-1; clone size: -; CDR3 protein: CASSFGIAANNEQFF
V gene: TRBV4-3; J gene: TRBJ2-1; clone size: -; CDR3 protein: CASSQVWEGSYNEQFF
V gene: TRBV27; J gene: TRBJ2-1; clone size: -; CDR3 protein: CASSFRASEGDEQFF
V gene: TRBV18; J gene: TRBJ2-1; clone size: -; CDR3 protein: CASSPYPASGSFYNEQFF
V gene: TRBV18; J gene: TRBJ1-3; clone size: few; CDR3 protein: CASSPTGQTSGNTIYF
V gene: TRBV4-1; J gene: TRBJ2-3; clone size: -; CDR3 protein: CASSQDGTSGSQVTQYF
V gene: TRBV6-1; J gene: TRBJ2-7; clone size: -; CDR3 protein: CASSPGTLYEQYF
V gene: TRBV18; J gene: TRBJ1-5; clone size: once; CDR3 protein: CASSPPSGDNNQPQHF
V gene: TRBV7-2; J gene: TRBJ2-5; clone size: -; CDR3 protein: CASSFSQETQYF
V gene: TRBV29-1; J gene: TRBJ2-7; clone size: once; CDR3 protein: CSVSDRGYEQYF
V gene: TRBV6-4; J gene: TRBJ1-1; clone size: -; CDR3 protein: CASRQDMNTEAFF
V gene: TRBV2; J gene: TRBJ2-3; clone size: -; CDR3 protein: CASSGELLYRTDTQYF
V gene: TRBV19; J gene: TRBJ2-6; clone size: medium-sized; CDR3 protein: CASSIGSSSGANVLTF
V gene: TRBV5-1; J gene: TRBJ1-2; clone size: -; CDR3 protein: CASSAGQGIGGYTF
V gene: TRBV13; J gene: TRBJ1-1; clone size: once; CDR3 protein: CASSVGQENTEAFF
V gene: TRBV2; J gene: TRBJ2-2; clone size: -; CDR3 protein: CASSGQGGTGELFF
V gene: TRBV7-2; J gene: TRBJ1-5; clone size: -; CDR3 protein: CASSLGVTEAHSGQHF
V gene: TRBV9; J gene: TRBJ1-2; clone size: -; CDR3 protein: CASTSEWGEGVYGYTF
V gene: TRBV5-5; J gene: TRBJ1-4; clone size: once; CDR3 protein: CASNRSPKGVEKLFF
V gene: TRBV19; J gene: TRBJ1-2; clone size: -; CDR3 protein: CASSLLRDRGGITSGYTF
V gene: TRBV5-1; J gene: TRBJ1-1; clone size: once; CDR3 protein: CASSLDTEGEAFF
V gene: TRBV4-3; J gene: TRBJ2-1; clone size: -; CDR3 protein: CASSQTAAAYNEQFF
V gene: TRBV25-1; J gene: TRBJ2-5; clone size: -; CDR3 protein: CASQDGLQETQYF
V gene: TRBV27; J gene: TRBJ2-2; clone size: -; CDR3 protein: CASSLRDRNTGELFF